The T cell receptor (beta chain) described here comes from a study of blood T cell repertoires in COVID-19. Overall study context: Specimens from acute and convalescent COVID-19 originated in the United States, Italy and Spain. PBMCs, B-cell-depleted T cells, or T cells were the source of the cDNA or gDNA that made up the material.

The V gene's germline CDR1 is SGHRS and CDR2 YFSETQ. The trim removed 4 bases at V and 0 bases at J, leaving 2 bases unmatched. The CDR3 sequence is 14 residues long. Authors' data handling: Quantification of nucleated cells was approximated via reference gene primer amplification. Here immunoSEQ multiplex PCR was the method, and the copy in TCRdb shows in-frame clones only, minus some. V and J calls and clone size come straight from that table; D and trimming were deduced from the DNA. The data hold about 80,000 clones, with approximately 88% observed a single time. The receptor was isolated from a woman over 75 with acute or convalescent COVID-19. The V and J genes are TRBV5-1 and TRBJ1-1; 8 bases match TRBD1. The sequenced material came from peripheral blood. The CDR3 sequence: CASSPTGVNTEAFF. CDR3 nucleotide sequence: TGCGCCAGCAGCCCGACAGGGGTGAACACTGAAGCTTTCTTT.